One sample yielded the 19 T cell receptor beta chains listed below, sequenced in a study of response to subunit inactivated influenza vaccine. TCRdb analysed the RT-PCR reads with MiXCR anew, one entry per CDR3 protein. The top ten clones hold 7.6% of a sample with about 650,000 distinct CDR3 sequences, 12% to 15% of them seen once. Sequenced here: PBMCs from blood, sampled around 15 days before vaccination. These receptors came from a man aged 50 or older who received an inactivated influenza vaccine.

The rearrangement joins TRBV12-3 or TRBV12-4 to TRBJ2-7, with D uncertain. V shed 6 bases and J shed 0 bases, with 15 bases lying between them. This CDR3 contains 15 residues. The CDR3 nucleotides are TGTGCCAGCAGCCGAGCCCACAAGAGCTCCTACGAGCAGTACTTC. Protein product: CASSRAHKSSYEQYF.

This sequence joins TRBV6-1 and TRBJ2-2, with D possibly matching TRBD1 (5 bases). Looked up from germline, CDR1 is MNHNS and CDR2 is SASEGT. The CDR3 consists of 14 residues. V gave up 6 bases and J gave up 2 bases, with 10 bases separating them. The CDR3 nucleotides are TGTGCCAGCAGGCCTCAGGGAAACACCGGGGAGCTGTTTTTT. Amino acids: CASRPQGNTGELFF.

This clonotype was seen a few times. The gene calls are TRBV29-1 and TRBJ1-1; the D gene is possibly TRBD1 (5 bases). V lost 4 bases, J lost 8 bases, and 14 bases lay in between. There are 12 residues in the CDR3. The germline CDR1 and CDR2 sequences are SQVTM and ANQGSEA. CDR3 protein: CSVGQSLGEAFF. CDR3 DNA: TGCAGCGTTGGACAGTCGCTAGGGGAAGCTTTCTTT.

This clonotype appeared many times. This chain connects TRBV6-2 or TRBV6-3 to TRBJ2-3, with TRBD2 matching 8 bases. Germline V gives CDR1 MNHEY, CDR2 SVGEGT. Unmatched junction bases numbered 4, after V lost 2 bases and J lost 9 bases. The CDR3 spans 13 residues. In nucleotides, the CDR3 is TGTGCCAGCAGTTACAGCGGGGGTCAAACGCAGTATTTT. This translates into CASSYSGGQTQYF.

This chain uses TRBV6-6 with TRBJ2-7; 10 bases are a match to TRBD2. The germline V gene has CDR1 MNHNY and CDR2 SVGAGI (reference sequence). V was pared by 10 bases and J by 6 bases, with 9 bases of the junction left unmatched. The CDR3 sequence is 13 residues long. CDR3 in DNA: TGTGCCACCGCCGAGGGACTAGCGAGCGAGCAGTACTTC. This gives the protein CATAEGLASEQYF.

This clonotype was detected many times. The gene calls are TRBV5-5 and TRBJ1-5, with a weak D call TRBD1 (6 bases). This CDR3 has 13 residues. V lost 2 bases to trimming and J lost 5 bases, with 8 bases between them. Germline V gene lookup returns CDR1 SGHKS and CDR2 YYEKEE (reference sequence). The CDR3 reads CASSLQGDQPQHF. The DNA of the CDR3 is TGTGCCAGCAGCTTACAGGGTGATCAGCCCCAGCATTTT.

This clonotype was detected a few times. This chain joins TRBV28 and TRBJ2-5; D ambiguous. V gave up 7 bases and J gave up 5 bases, with 14 bases separating them. The V gene's germline CDR1 is MDHEN and CDR2 SYDVKM. This CDR3 comprises 13 residues. CDR3 coding DNA: TGTGCCAGCAAGATGGGTAGTCCGGAGACCCAGTACTTC. Its protein is CASKMGSPETQYF.

This clonotype was counted ten times or more. The rearrangement links TRBV12-3 or TRBV12-4 to TRBJ1-3; D gene unclear. The CDR3 is 13 residues long. Trimming took 6 bases from V and 2 from J, leaving 8 bases between them. The CDR3 sequence is CASRPRTGNTIYF. The CDR3 DNA follows: TGTGCCAGCAGACCCAGAACTGGAAACACCATATATTTT.

This clonotype came up once. The CDR3 DNA sequence: TGTGCCAGCAGCTTGCCTGGGACAGGGACGGGGACCCAGTACTTC. Its translation: CASSLPGTGTGTQYF. The rearrangement uses TRBV5-6 and TRBJ2-5; 9 bases are a match to TRBD1. V shed 1 base and J 7 bases; nucleotides not matched to a gene: 8. The CDR3 has 15 amino acids. The germline V gene has CDR1 SGHDT and CDR2 YYEEEE.

A few counts support this clonotype. The rearrangement links TRBV6-2 or TRBV6-3 to TRBJ2-1; 10 bases fit TRBD2. Germline V gives CDR1 MNHEY, CDR2 SVGEGT. CDR3 size: 18 residues. V lost 2 bases to trimming and J lost 7 bases; unmatched junction nucleotides: 14. The CDR3 reads CASSYNGLAARGGNEQFF. As DNA, the CDR3 is TGTGCCAGCAGTTACAACGGACTAGCGGCCAGAGGCGGGAATGAGCAGTTCTTC.

This chain joins TRBV10-3 and TRBJ1-5; TRBD1 matches 7 bases. The CDR3 contains 13 residues. Trimming cost V 6 bases and J 6 bases; bases outside gene matches: 5. CDR1 and CDR2 from the germline V gene are ENHRY and SYGVKD. The CDR3, as DNA: TGTGCCATCAGCCACAGGGGCCCTCAGCCCCAGCATTTT. It encodes CAISHRGPQPQHF.

This clonotype has just a few counts. V gene TRBV5-1 combines with J gene TRBJ2-1; TRBD1 aligns across 7 bases. Trimming cost V 3 bases and J 6 bases; bases outside gene matches: 12. The CDR3 has 16 residues. The germline V gene encodes CDR1 SGHRS and CDR2 YFSETQ. CDR3 sequence reads: CASSSSGWDSSNEQFF. For the CDR3, the DNA is TGCGCCAGCAGCTCGTCCGGGTGGGACAGCTCCAATGAGCAGTTCTTC. Supplemented by reference TRBV5-1 and TRBJ2-1, the full variable domain reads KAGVTQTPRYLIKTRGQQVTLSCSPISGHRSVSWYQQTPGQGLQFLFEYFSETQRNKGNFPGRFSGRQFSNSRSEMNVSTLELGDSALYLCASSSSGWDSSNEQFFGPGTRLTVL.

The rearrangement links TRBV29-1 to TRBJ2-1, with D uncertain. V was clipped by 6 bases and J by 4 bases, with 13 bases between them. The CDR3 runs to 13 residues. Germline CDR1 and CDR2: SQVTM and ANQGSEA. CDR3 protein: CSVGRSQYNEQFF. CDR3 bases: TGCAGCGTCGGACGTAGCCAGTACAATGAGCAGTTCTTC.

This clonotype was picked up many times. V gene TRBV7-9 combines with J gene TRBJ1-5; D not certain. Per germline, CDR1 SEHNR and CDR2 FQNEAQ (reference sequence). The CDR3 covers 13 residues. The V end lost 1 base, the J end lost 6 bases, and 7 bases lay between the germline ends. The CDR3 bases are TGTGCCAGCAGCTTAGGGGTGGCTCAGCCCCAGCATTTT. This codes for CASSLGVAQPQHF.

This clonotype occurred a few times. The chain combines TRBV9 with TRBJ2-3; D possibly corresponds to TRBD1 (5 bases). This CDR3 is 15 amino acids long. V lost 0 bases to trimming and J lost 1 base, with 9 bases between them. CDR1 SGDLS and CDR2 YYNGEE come from the germline V gene. For the CDR3, the DNA is TGTGCCAGCAGCGTAGAGGGGCCTCGCACAGATACGCAGTATTTT. Its protein product is CASSVEGPRTDTQYF.

This clonotype was recorded a few times. V is TRBV7-8 and J is TRBJ2-3; D is perhaps TRBD2 (5 bases). The CDR3 spans 15 residues. V dropped 5 bases and J dropped 0 bases, with 12 bases sitting between them. Germline values: CDR1 SGHVS, CDR2 FQNEAQ. The CDR3 region is CASSQLGDSTDTQYF. The CDR3 DNA reads as TGTGCCAGCAGCCAACTAGGAGACAGCACAGATACGCAGTATTTT.

This clonotype was found a few times. V usage is TRBV14 and J usage is TRBJ2-7; 7 bases are a match to TRBD1. V lost 3 bases, J lost 4 bases, and 12 bases stayed unmatched. The CDR3 runs to 16 residues. Germline V gene lookup returns CDR1 SGHDN and CDR2 FVKESK. The CDR3 sequence: CASSQDPGQTFYEQYF. The CDR3 DNA is TGTGCCAGCAGCCAGGATCCGGGACAGACATTTTACGAGCAGTACTTC.

The V gene is TRBV10-3, the J gene TRBJ1-1; 7 nucleotides agree with TRBD1. Trimming at V came to 8 bases and at J to 4 bases, leaving 31 bases not matched to a gene. This CDR3 spans 21 amino acids. Germline V gene sequence: CDR1 ENHRY, CDR2 SYGVKD. DNA for the CDR3: TGTGCCATCGAGGAAGCTACCGGGACAGCGGGGGATATTCTCGTGGTCACTGAAGCTTTCTTT. It specifies CAIEEATGTAGDILVVTEAFF.

A few counts support this clonotype. The genes are TRBV5-1 and TRBJ2-5; TRBD1 matches 7 bases. Germline V gene sequence: CDR1 SGHRS, CDR2 YFSETQ. This CDR3 comprises 14 residues. J lost 3 bases, V lost 4 bases, and 6 bases had no gene match. CDR3 nucleotide sequence: TGCGCCAGCAGCCCGCAGGGACAGAAAGAGACCCAGTACTTC. Its translation is CASSPQGQKETQYF.